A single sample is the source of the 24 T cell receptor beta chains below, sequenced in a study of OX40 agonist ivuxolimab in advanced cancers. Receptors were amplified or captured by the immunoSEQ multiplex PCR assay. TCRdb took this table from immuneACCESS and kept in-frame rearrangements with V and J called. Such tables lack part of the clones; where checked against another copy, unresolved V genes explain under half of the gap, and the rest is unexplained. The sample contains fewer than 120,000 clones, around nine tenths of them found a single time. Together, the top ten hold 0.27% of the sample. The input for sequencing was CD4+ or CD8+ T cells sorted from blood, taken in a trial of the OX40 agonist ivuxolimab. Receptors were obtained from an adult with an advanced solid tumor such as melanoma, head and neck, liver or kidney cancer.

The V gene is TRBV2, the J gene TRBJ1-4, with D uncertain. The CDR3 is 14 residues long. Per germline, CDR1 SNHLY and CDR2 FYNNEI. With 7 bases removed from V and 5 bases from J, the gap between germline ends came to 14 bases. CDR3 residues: CASKPAAGNEKLFF. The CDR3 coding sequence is TGTGCCAGCAAGCCAGCAGCCGGGAATGAAAAACTGTTTTTT.

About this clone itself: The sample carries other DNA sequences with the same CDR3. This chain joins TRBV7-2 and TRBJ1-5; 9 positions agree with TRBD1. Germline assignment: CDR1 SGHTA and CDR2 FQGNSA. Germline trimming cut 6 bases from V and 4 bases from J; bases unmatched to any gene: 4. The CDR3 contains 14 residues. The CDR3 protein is CASSPGQGNQPQHF. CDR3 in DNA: TGTGCCAGCAGTCCGGGACAGGGTAATCAGCCCCAGCATTTT.

CDR3 sequence (DNA): TGTGCCATCAGTGAGTCTGGTAATGAAAAACTGTTTTTT. It specifies CAISESGNEKLFF. V is TRBV10-3 and J is TRBJ1-4; D gene uncertain. Trimming stripped 0 bases from V and 4 bases from J, with 3 bases between. This CDR3 has 13 amino acids. Germline values: CDR1 ENHRY, CDR2 SYGVKD.

DNA of the CDR3: TGTGCCAGCAGCTTGGGAGGGAGTAGGGCCAAAAACATTCAGTACTTC. Its protein is CASSLGGSRAKNIQYF. This chain uses TRBV5-4 with TRBJ2-4; D may be TRBD2 (5 bases). CDR3 length: 16 amino acids. V dropped 0 bases and J dropped 1 base, with 11 bases sitting between them. CDR1 and CDR2 from the germline V gene are SGHNT and YYREEE (reference sequence).

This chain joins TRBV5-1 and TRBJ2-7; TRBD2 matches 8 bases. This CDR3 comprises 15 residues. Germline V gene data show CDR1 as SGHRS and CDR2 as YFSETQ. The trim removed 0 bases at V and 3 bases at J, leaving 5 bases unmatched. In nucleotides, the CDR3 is TGCGCCAGCAGCTTGGGCGGGGGGCAAAACTACGAGCAGTACTTC. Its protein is CASSLGGGQNYEQYF.

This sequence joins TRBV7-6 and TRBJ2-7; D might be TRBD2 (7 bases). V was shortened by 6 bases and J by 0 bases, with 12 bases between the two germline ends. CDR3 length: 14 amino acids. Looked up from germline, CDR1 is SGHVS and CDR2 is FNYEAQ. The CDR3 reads CASSTGGLSYEQYF. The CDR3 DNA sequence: TGTGCCAGCAGTACCGGGGGGCTCTCCTACGAGCAGTACTTC.

The CDR3 region is CASRDRSTGTEAFF. In DNA form, the CDR3 reads TGTGCCAGCAGAGACAGGTCGACTGGCACTGAAGCTTTCTTT. The genes are TRBV5-4 and TRBJ1-1; weak D call: TRBD1 (6 bases). Per the germline V gene, CDR1 is SGHNT and CDR2 is YYREEE (reference sequence). The V end was cut by 5 bases, the J end by 4 bases, with 15 bases between. The CDR3 is 14 residues long. The variable domain in full, completed from reference TRBV5-4 and TRBJ1-1, reads ETGVTQSPTHLIKTRGQQVTLRCSSQSGHNTVSWYQQALGQGPQFIFQYYREEENGRGNFPPRFSGLQFPNYSSELNVNALELDDSALYLCASRDRSTGTEAFFGQGTRLTVV.

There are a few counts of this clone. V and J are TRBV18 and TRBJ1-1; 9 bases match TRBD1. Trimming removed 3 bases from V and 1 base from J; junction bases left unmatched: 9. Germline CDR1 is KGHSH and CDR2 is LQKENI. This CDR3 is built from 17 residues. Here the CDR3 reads CASSPRRAGQGNTEAFF. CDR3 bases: TGTGCCAGCTCACCCCGTCGCGCGGGACAGGGGAACACTGAAGCTTTCTTT.

The CDR3 loop reads CASSQDRSRGGYTF. CDR3 sequence (DNA): TGCGCCAGCAGCCAAGATCGCAGCCGCGGAGGCTACACCTTC. This rearrangement joins TRBV4-3 to TRBJ1-2; D not resolved. The CDR3 length is 14 residues. Germline-derived CDR1 and CDR2 are LGHNA and YSLEER. V lost 0 bases and J lost 8, with 13 bases in between.

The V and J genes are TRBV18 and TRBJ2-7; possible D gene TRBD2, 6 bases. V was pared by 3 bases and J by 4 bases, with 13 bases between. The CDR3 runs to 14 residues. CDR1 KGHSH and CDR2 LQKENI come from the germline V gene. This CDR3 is CASSPSKGGYEQYF. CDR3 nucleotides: TGTGCCAGCTCACCCTCTAAAGGAGGGTACGAGCAGTACTTC.

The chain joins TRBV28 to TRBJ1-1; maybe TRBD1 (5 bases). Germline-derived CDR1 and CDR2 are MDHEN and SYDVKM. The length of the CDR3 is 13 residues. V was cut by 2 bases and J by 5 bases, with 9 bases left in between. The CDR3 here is CASSLREGTEAFF. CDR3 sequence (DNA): TGTGCCAGCAGTTTAAGGGAGGGGACTGAAGCTTTCTTT.

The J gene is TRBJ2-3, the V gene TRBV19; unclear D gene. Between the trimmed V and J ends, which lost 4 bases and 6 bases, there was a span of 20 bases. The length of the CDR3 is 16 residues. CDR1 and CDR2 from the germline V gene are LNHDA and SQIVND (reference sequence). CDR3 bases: TGTGCCAGTAGTACTCCCCTGCGAAGGGCATTGGATACGCAGTATTTT. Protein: CASSTPLRRALDTQYF. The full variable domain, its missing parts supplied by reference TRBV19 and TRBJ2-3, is DGGITQSPKYLFRKEGQNVTLSCEQNLNHDAMYWYRQDPGQGLRLIYYSQIVNDFQKGDIAEGYSVSREKKESFPLTVTSAQKNPTAFYLCASSTPLRRALDTQYFGPGTRLTVL.

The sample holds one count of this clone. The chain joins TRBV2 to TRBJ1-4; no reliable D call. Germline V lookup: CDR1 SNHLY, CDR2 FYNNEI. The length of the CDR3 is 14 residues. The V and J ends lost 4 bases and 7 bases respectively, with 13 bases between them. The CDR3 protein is CASSVGLSGEKLFF. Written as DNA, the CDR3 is TGTGCCAGCAGTGTCGGCCTCTCGGGTGAAAAACTGTTTTTT.

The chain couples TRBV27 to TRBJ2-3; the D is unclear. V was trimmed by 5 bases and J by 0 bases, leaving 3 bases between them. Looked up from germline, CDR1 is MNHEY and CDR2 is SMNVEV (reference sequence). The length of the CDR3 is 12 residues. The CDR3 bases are TGTGCCAGCAGTCCAAGCACAGATACGCAGTATTTT. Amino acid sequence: CASSPSTDTQYF.

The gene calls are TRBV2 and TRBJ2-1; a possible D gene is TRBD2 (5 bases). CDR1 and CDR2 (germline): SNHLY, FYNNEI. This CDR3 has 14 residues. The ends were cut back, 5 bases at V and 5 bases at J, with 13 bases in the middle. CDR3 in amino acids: CASSRLASNNEQFF. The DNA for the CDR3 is TGTGCCAGCAGTAGGCTAGCCTCGAACAATGAGCAGTTCTTC.

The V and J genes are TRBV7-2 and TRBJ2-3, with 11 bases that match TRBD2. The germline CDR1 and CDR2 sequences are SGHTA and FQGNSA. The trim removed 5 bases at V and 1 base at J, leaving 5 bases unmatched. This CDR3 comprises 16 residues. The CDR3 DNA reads TGTGCCAGCAGCCTTAGCGGGAGGGGGGGCACAGATACGCAGTATTTT. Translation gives CASSLSGRGGTDTQYF.

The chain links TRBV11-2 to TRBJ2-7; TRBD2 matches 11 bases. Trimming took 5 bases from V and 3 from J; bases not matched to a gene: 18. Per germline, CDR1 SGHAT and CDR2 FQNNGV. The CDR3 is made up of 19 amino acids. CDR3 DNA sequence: TGTGCCAGCAGCGATCCGACTAGCGGGATCCCCTCCGCCCTCTACGAGCAGTACTTC. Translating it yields CASSDPTSGIPSALYEQYF.

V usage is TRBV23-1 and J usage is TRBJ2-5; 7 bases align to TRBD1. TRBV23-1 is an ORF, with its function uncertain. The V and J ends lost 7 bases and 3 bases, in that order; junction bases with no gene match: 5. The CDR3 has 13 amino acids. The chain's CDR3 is CASTRQGEETQYF. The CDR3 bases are TGCGCCAGCACCCGACAGGGAGAAGAGACCCAGTACTTC.

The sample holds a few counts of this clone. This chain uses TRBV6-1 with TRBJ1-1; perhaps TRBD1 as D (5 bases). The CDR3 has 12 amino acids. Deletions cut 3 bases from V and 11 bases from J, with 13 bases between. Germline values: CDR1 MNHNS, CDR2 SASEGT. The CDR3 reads CASSEGGVSAFF. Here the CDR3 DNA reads TGTGCCAGCAGTGAGGGAGGGGTGTCGGCTTTCTTT.

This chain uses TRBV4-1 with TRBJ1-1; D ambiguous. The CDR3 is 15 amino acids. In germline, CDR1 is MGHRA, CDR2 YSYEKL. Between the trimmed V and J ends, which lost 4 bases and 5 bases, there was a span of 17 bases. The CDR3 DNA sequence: TGCGCCAGCAGCCGCGACCCTTCCTGGAGGACTGAAGCTTTCTTT. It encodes CASSRDPSWRTEAFF.

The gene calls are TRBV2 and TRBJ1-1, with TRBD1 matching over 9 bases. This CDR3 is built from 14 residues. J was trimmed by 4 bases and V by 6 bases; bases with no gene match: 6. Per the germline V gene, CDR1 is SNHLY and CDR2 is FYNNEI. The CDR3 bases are TGTGCCAGCAGCTGGGACAGGGCTAGCACTGAAGCTTTCTTT. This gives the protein CASSWDRASTEAFF. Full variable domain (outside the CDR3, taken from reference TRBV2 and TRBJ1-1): EPEVTQTPSHQVTQMGQEVILRCVPISNHLYFYWYRQILGQKVEFLVSFYNNEISEKSEIFDDQFSVERPDGSNFTLKIRSTKLEDSAMYFCASSWDRASTEAFFGQGTRLTVV.

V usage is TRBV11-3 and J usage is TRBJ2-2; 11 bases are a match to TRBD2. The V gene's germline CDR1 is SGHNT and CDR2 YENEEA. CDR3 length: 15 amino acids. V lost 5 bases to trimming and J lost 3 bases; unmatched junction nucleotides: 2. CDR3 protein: CASSVSGRDTGELFF. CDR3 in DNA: TGTGCCAGCAGCGTTAGCGGGAGGGACACCGGGGAGCTGTTTTTT.

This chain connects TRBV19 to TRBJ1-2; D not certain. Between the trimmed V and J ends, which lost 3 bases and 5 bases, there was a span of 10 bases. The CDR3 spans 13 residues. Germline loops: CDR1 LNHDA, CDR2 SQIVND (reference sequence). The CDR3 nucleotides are TGTGCCAGTAGTATTGTGGGGTCTTATGGCTACACCTTC. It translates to CASSIVGSYGYTF.

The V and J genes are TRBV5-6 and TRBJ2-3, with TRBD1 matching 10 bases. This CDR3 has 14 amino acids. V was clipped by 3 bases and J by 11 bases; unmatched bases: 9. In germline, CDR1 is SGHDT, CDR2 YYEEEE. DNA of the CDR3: TGTGCCAGCAGCTCCGACAGGGGGCTGGGGAAGCAGTATTTT. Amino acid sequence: CASSSDRGLGKQYF. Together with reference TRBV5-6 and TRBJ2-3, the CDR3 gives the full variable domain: DAGVTQSPTHLIKTRGQQVTLRCSPKSGHDTVSWYQQALGQGPQFIFQYYEEEERQRGNFPDRFSGHQFPNYSSELNVNALLLGDSALYLCASSSDRGLGKQYFGPGTRLTVL.